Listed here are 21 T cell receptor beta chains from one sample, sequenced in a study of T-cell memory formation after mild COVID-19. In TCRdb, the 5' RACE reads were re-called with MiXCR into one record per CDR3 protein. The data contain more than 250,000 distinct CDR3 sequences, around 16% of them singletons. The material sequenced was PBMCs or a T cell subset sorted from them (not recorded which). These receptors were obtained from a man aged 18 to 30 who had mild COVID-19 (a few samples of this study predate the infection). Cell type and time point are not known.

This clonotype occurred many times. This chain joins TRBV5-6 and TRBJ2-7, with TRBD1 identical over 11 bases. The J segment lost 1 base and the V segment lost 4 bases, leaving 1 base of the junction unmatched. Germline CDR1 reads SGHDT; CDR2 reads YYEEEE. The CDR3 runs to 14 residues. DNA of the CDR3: TGTGCCAGCAGCCGGGACAGGGGGTCCTACGAGCAGTACTTC. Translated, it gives CASSRDRGSYEQYF.

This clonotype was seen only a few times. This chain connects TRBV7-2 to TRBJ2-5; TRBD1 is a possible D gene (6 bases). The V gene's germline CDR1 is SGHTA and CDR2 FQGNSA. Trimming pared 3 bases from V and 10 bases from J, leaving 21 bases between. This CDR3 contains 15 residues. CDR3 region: CASSFGFGQLVFQYF. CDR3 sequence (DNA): TGTGCCAGCAGCTTTGGGTTCGGACAGTTGGTTTTCCAGTACTTC.

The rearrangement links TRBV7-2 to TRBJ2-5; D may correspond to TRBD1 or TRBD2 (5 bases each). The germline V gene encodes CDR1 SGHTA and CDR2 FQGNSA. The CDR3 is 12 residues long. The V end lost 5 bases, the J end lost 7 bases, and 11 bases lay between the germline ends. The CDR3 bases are TGTGCCAGCAGCACCTCCGGGGCGACCCAGTACTTC. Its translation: CASSTSGATQYF.

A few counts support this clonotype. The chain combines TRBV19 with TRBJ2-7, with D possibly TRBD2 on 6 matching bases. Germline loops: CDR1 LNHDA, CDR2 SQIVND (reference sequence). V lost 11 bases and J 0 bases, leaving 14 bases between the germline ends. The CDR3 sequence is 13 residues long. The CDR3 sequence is CAASGRNSYEQYF. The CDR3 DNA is TGTGCCGCGAGCGGGCGCAACTCCTACGAGCAGTACTTC.

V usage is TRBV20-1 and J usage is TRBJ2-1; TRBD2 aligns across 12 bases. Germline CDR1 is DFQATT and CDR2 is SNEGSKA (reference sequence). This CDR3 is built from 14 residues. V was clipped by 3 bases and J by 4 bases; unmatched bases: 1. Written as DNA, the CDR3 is TGCAGTGCTAGTACTAGCGGGGGGTACAATGAGCAGTTCTTC. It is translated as CSASTSGGYNEQFF.

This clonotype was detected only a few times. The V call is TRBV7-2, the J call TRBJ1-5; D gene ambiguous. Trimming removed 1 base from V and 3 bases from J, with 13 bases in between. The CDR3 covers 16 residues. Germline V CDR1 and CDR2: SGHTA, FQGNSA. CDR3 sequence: CASSLEGGIFNQPQHF. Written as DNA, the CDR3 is TGTGCCAGCAGCTTAGAGGGAGGGATCTTCAATCAGCCCCAGCATTTT.

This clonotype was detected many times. CDR3: CASSAFWGSNQPQHF. The CDR3 DNA follows: TGCGCCAGCAGCGCGTTTTGGGGCAGCAATCAGCCCCAGCATTTT. V gene TRBV5-1 combines with J gene TRBJ1-5; possibly TRBD1 for D (5 bases). The CDR3 is made up of 15 amino acids. V lost 4 bases and J lost 1, with 12 bases in between. CDR1 is SGHRS and CDR2 is YFSETQ in the germline V gene.

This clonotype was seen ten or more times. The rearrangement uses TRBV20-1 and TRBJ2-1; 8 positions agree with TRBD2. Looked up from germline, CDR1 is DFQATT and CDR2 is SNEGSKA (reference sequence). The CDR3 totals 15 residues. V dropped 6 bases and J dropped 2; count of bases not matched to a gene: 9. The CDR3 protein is CSARDGGGPYNEQFF. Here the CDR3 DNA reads TGCAGTGCCCGAGACGGGGGGGGTCCCTACAATGAGCAGTTCTTC.

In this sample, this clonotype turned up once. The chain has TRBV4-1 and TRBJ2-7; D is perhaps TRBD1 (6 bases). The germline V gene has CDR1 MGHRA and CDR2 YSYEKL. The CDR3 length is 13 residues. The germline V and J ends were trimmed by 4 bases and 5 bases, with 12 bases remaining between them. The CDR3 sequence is CASSRKQGNEQYF. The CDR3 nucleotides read TGCGCCAGCAGCCGTAAACAGGGAAACGAGCAGTACTTC.

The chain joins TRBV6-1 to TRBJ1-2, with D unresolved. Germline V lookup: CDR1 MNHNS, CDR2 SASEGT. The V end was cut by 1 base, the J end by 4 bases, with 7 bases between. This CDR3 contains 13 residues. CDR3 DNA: TGTGCCAGCAGTGAAGGGATTAGCTATGGCTACACCTTC. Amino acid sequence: CASSEGISYGYTF.

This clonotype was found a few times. The CDR3 here is CASSRDGPYEQYF. In nucleotides, the CDR3 is TGTGCCAGCAGCCGGGACGGACCTTACGAGCAGTACTTC. J is TRBJ2-7 and V is TRBV7-9; D possibly uses TRBD1 or TRBD2 (5 bases each). The CDR3 runs 13 residues. V was shortened by 5 bases and J by 4 bases, with 12 bases between the two germline ends. In germline, CDR1 is SEHNR, CDR2 FQNEAQ (reference sequence).

CDR3 in DNA: TGTGCCAGCAGCGAGAGGCACGGCTACAATGAGCAGTTCTTC. As protein: CASSERHGYNEQFF. The chain has TRBV7-2 and TRBJ2-1, with D uncertain. The CDR3 has 14 residues. Germline lookup yields CDR1 SGHTA and CDR2 FQGNSA. The V gene lost 5 bases and the J gene lost 3 bases, with 11 bases spanning the gap.

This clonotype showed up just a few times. The CDR3 coding sequence is TGCAGTGCTTCTACCTCCCGGGGGCCCGCGACGGAGGAAGAGACCCAGTACTTC. It translates to CSASTSRGPATEEETQYF. This chain connects TRBV20-1 to TRBJ2-5; D tentatively reads TRBD1 or TRBD2 (6 bases each). The CDR3 runs to 18 residues. The V gene's germline CDR1 is DFQATT and CDR2 SNEGSKA (reference sequence). The V and J ends lost 5 bases and 3 bases respectively, with 28 bases between them.

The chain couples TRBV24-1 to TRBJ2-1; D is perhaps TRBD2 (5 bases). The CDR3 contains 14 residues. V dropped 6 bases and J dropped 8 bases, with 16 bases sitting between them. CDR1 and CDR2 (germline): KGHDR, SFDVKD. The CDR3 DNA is TGTGCCACCAGTCGCGGACGGGGAGTTGATGAGCAGTTCTTC. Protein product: CATSRGRGVDEQFF.

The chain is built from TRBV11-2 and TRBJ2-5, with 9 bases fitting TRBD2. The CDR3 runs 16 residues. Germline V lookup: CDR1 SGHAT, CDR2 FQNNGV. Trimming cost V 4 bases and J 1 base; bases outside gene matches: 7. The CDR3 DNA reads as TGTGCCAGCAGCTCAGGCCAGCGGGGGGTCCAAGAGACCCAGTACTTC. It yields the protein CASSSGQRGVQETQYF.

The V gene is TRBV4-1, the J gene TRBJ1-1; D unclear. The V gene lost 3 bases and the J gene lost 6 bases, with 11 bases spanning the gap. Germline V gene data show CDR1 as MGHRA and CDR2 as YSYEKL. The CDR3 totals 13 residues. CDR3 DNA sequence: TGCGCCAGCAGCCATGTTCAAGGCGCTGAAGCTTTCTTT. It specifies CASSHVQGAEAFF.

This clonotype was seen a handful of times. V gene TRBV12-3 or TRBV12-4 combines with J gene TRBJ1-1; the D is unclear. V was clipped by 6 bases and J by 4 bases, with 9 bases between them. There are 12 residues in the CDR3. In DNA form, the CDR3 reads TGTGCCAGCAGCCCTCGGGCCACTGAAGCTTTCTTT. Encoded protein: CASSPRATEAFF.

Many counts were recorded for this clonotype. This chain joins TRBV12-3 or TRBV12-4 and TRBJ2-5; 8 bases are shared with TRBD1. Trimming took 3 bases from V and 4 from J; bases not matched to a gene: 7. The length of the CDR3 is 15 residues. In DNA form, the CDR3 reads TGTGCCAGCAGTTTGGGTCAGGGGGCAATAGAGACCCAGTACTTC. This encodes CASSLGQGAIETQYF.

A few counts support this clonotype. This chain's CDR3 is CASNWEEPLPYEQYF. CDR3 DNA sequence: TGTGCCAGCAATTGGGAGGAGCCTCTCCCCTACGAGCAGTACTTC. This chain joins TRBV6-4 and TRBJ2-7; D may be TRBD2 (6 bases). Germline V CDR1 and CDR2: MRHNA, SNTAGT. V was pared by 7 bases and J by 2 bases, with 18 bases between. The CDR3 covers 15 residues.

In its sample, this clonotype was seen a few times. The CDR3 DNA sequence: TGCGCCAGCAGCCAAGATGTAGGACTAGCGGGGAGAGAGCAGTTCTTC. It specifies CASSQDVGLAGREQFF. The chain is built from TRBV4-3 and TRBJ2-1, with 12 bases that match TRBD2. The V segment lost 0 bases and the J segment 10 bases; nucleotides outside the gene matches: 7. This CDR3 region has 16 residues. Germline V gene data show CDR1 as LGHNA and CDR2 as YSLEER.

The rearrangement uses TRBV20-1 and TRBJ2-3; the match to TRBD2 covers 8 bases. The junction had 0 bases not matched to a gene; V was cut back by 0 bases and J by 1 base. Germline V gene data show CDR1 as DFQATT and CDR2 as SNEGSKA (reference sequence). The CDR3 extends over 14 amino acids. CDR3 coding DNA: TGCAGTGCTAGAGAAGCGGGGGGCACAGATACGCAGTATTTT. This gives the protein CSAREAGGTDTQYF.